The text below deals with one T cell receptor (beta chain). Its specificity is unknown. Reverse transcription of roughly 0.45 to 1 ug RNA was performed with random hexamers. MiXCR, applied by TCRdb to the immunoSEQ multiplex PCR reads, yields one record per CDR3 protein. Among approximately 74,000 distinct CDR3 sequences, roughly 91% were seen once, and the ten largest hold 0.4% to 0.55%. This specimen comes from a study of CD8 T cells in Susac syndrome. General study findings and limits: A relatively small number of individuals underwent TCR sequencing and HLA analysis. In Susac syndrome, the CD4+ T cell repertoires did not show clonal expansion.

The length of the CDR3 is 12 residues. In germline, CDR1 is SQVTM, CDR2 ANQGSEA. V lost 6 bases to trimming and J lost 6 bases; unmatched junction nucleotides: 4. This TCR was sampled from a human donor with Susac syndrome. The chain is built from TRBV29-1 and TRBJ2-7, with 11 bases that match TRBD1. The sample was CD4+ T cells from PBMCs. The CDR3 spells CSVGQGASEQYF. CDR3 nucleotides: TGCAGCGTAGGACAGGGGGCGAGCGAGCAGTACTTC.